This T cell receptor beta chain stems from a study of cytomegalovirus exposure and HLA in healthy donors. Study context: In an early release, HLA-typed donors contributed about 79 million unique TCR sequences.

As concerns this clone: The limits of the CDR3 on the DNA are not certain, so only TCRdb's listed CDR3 is given.

Germline V gives CDR1 MNHEY, CDR2 SVGAGI. With termini counted, the CDR3 has 14 amino acids. The PCR had 60 Vbeta and 13 Jbeta primers. Sequenced by immunoSEQ multiplex PCR; TCRdb stores in-frame clones only, minus some. In the table there are 250,000 or so clones, around 81% of which are singletons. V usage is TRBV6-5 and J usage is TRBJ2-4; TRBD2 is taken as the D call from the table, unchecked against the DNA. The source material was PBMCs. The receptor was derived from a woman aged 55-70 years in good health and CMV-seropositive. CDR3 protein: CASSSSGEANIQYF.